The 17 T cell receptor beta chains below come from one sample, sequenced in a study of human T cells and chemical hapten exposure. TCRdb re-called the RACE reads with MiXCR, one entry per CDR3 protein. The table has tens of thousands of distinct CDR3 sequences, 12% to 15% seen once. The time point here: pre-sensitization, week 0. Specified treatment: therapeutic diphenylcyclopropenone sensitization with weekly scalp DPC. The input for sequencing was whole blood, taken in connection with sensitization to the hapten diphenylcyclopropenone (DPC). These TCRs come from a woman between 45 and 65 years old with alopecia areata. Some clones in this sample may be carry-over from other donors' samples.

V gene TRBV5-1 combines with J gene TRBJ2-1; D uncertain. Trimming stripped 0 bases from V and 9 bases from J, with 13 bases between. CDR3 length: 14 residues. Germline V gene lookup returns CDR1 SGHRS and CDR2 YFSETQ. CDR3: CASSLAAGLGEQFF. The CDR3 nucleotides are TGCGCCAGCAGCTTGGCAGCAGGTTTAGGTGAGCAGTTCTTC.

The rearrangement joins TRBV5-1 to TRBJ1-5, with 9 positions matching TRBD1. J lost 1 base, V lost 4 bases, and 12 bases had no gene match. The CDR3 is 18 amino acids. The germline V gene encodes CDR1 SGHRS and CDR2 YFSETQ. The CDR3 sequence is CASSPTPVTGGSNQPQHF. CDR3 bases: TGCGCCAGCAGCCCCACTCCCGTGACAGGGGGAAGCAATCAGCCCCAGCATTTT.

Regarding this clonotype: This may come from a read error, since a much larger clone is one base off. The chain combines TRBV27 with TRBJ2-3, with D uncertain. Germline V gene data show CDR1 as MNHEY and CDR2 as SMNVEV (reference sequence). The CDR3 loop spans 12 amino acids. Trimming took 4 bases from V and 5 from J, leaving 7 bases between them. The CDR3 nucleotides read TGTGCCAGCAGTTCCCTCATAGATACGCAGTATTTT. The encoded protein is CASSSLIDTQYF.

CDR3 DNA sequence: TGTGCCAGCAGCCAAGGAAATGATGAAAAACTGTTTTTT. It codes for CASSQGNDEKLFF. The V gene is TRBV3-1, the J gene TRBJ1-4; D remains ambiguous. Germline V gives CDR1 LGHDT, CDR2 YNNKEL (reference sequence). Trimming removed 1 base from V and 6 bases from J, with 6 bases in between. This CDR3 is 13 amino acids long. Filled out from reference TRBV3-1 and TRBJ1-4, the complete variable domain reads DTAVSQTPKYLVTQMGNDKSIKCEQNLGHDTMYWYKQDSKKFLKIMFSYNNKELIINETVPNRFSPKSPDKAHLNLHINSLELGDSAVYFCASSQGNDEKLFFGSGTQLSVL.

This clonotype has a count of ten or more. The chain uses TRBV3-1 and TRBJ1-5, with a weak D call TRBD1 (6 bases). Trimming cost V 1 base and J 7 bases, with 8 bases left between them. The V gene's germline CDR1 is LGHDT and CDR2 YNNKEL (reference sequence). The CDR3 loop spans 13 amino acids. The CDR3 sequence is CASSQVGGQPQHF. The CDR3 DNA reads TGTGCCAGCAGCCAAGTGGGGGGCCAGCCCCAGCATTTT.

This clonotype was found many times. This chain connects TRBV28 to TRBJ2-3; TRBD1 or TRBD2 may be the D gene (5 bases each). This CDR3 is built from 14 residues. V was cut by 8 bases and J by 1 base, with 13 bases left in between. Per the germline V gene, CDR1 is MDHEN and CDR2 is SYDVKM. CDR3 region: CASGGGIGTDTQYF. The CDR3 DNA follows: TGTGCCAGCGGTGGGGGTATCGGCACAGATACGCAGTATTTT.

The rearrangement uses TRBV18 and TRBJ1-4; no clear D. The CDR3 is 14 amino acids. V lost 4 bases, J lost 8 bases, and 14 bases lay in between. Germline assignment: CDR1 KGHSH and CDR2 LQKENI. The CDR3 protein is CASSLSKGGEKLFF. The CDR3 DNA sequence: TGTGCCAGCTCACTTTCCAAGGGAGGCGAAAAACTGTTTTTT.

This sequence joins TRBV20-1 and TRBJ1-1; tentative D call: TRBD1 (5 bases). Deletions cut 1 base from V and 3 bases from J, with 12 bases between. Germline V gene lookup returns CDR1 DFQATT and CDR2 SNEGSKA (reference sequence). This CDR3 has 14 amino acids. The CDR3 loop is CSARVAGGDTEAFF. DNA for the CDR3: TGCAGTGCTAGAGTCGCCGGGGGTGACACTGAAGCTTTCTTT.

This chain uses TRBV7-2 with TRBJ2-3, with 13 bases identical to TRBD2. Per germline, CDR1 SGHTA and CDR2 FQGNSA. The CDR3 sequence is 15 residues long. The V and J ends lost 5 bases and 4 bases, in that order; junction bases with no gene match: 3. The CDR3 is CASSPTSGRPDTQYF. Written as DNA, the CDR3 is TGTGCCAGCAGCCCGACTAGCGGGAGGCCAGATACGCAGTATTTT.

The chain links TRBV3-1 to TRBJ1-2, with D possibly TRBD1 on 6 matching bases. The CDR3 runs 16 residues. Trimming left V 0 bases short and J 2 bases short, with 13 bases between. The germline gives CDR1 LGHDT, CDR2 YNNKEL (reference sequence). The CDR3 loop is CASSQDRRQENYGYTF. Written as DNA, the CDR3 is TGTGCCAGCAGCCAAGACCGCAGACAGGAGAACTATGGCTACACCTTC. The whole variable domain, filled in from reference TRBV3-1 and TRBJ1-2, reads DTAVSQTPKYLVTQMGNDKSIKCEQNLGHDTMYWYKQDSKKFLKIMFSYNNKELIINETVPNRFSPKSPDKAHLNLHINSLELGDSAVYFCASSQDRRQENYGYTFGSGTRLTVV.

V gene TRBV12-3 or TRBV12-4 combines with J gene TRBJ2-1, with TRBD2 matching over 9 bases. The V gene end was trimmed by 6 bases and the J gene end by 8 bases; junction bases not matched to a gene: 11. The CDR3 covers 15 residues. DNA of the CDR3: TGTGCCAGCAGAGACTTAGCGGGAGTCTCCCATGAGCAGTTCTTC. Amino acids: CASRDLAGVSHEQFF.

This clonotype was observed many times. This chain connects TRBV12-3 or TRBV12-4 to TRBJ1-2; the match to TRBD1 covers 11 bases. The CDR3 consists of 15 residues. Trimming removed 10 bases from V and 7 bases from J; junction bases left unmatched: 14. CDR3 nucleotides: TGTGCCACCTTAGCCCCGGACAGGGGGCAATTTGGCTACACCTTC. This translates into CATLAPDRGQFGYTF.

There are a few counts of this clonotype. The rearrangement joins TRBV20-1 to TRBJ2-2; TRBD2 aligns across 8 bases. Per germline, CDR1 DFQATT and CDR2 SNEGSKA (reference sequence). Trimming took 1 base from V and 3 from J; bases not matched to a gene: 7. The CDR3 covers 16 residues. The CDR3 DNA reads TGCAGTGCTAGAGTGGCGGGAGGTGGGGACACCGGGGAGCTGTTTTTT. It encodes CSARVAGGGDTGELFF.

The V call is TRBV9, the J call TRBJ2-7, with 10 bases matching TRBD2. The germline V gene encodes CDR1 SGDLS and CDR2 YYNGEE. The junction had 6 bases not matched to a gene; V was cut back by 3 bases and J by 0 bases. The CDR3 extends over 16 amino acids. DNA of the CDR3: TGTGCCAGCAGCGCCCGCGGGACTAGCGCCTCCTACGAGCAGTACTTC. Its translation: CASSARGTSASYEQYF.

This clonotype has a handful of counts. The V and J genes are TRBV6-1 and TRBJ2-3, with D hard to call. Between the trimmed V and J ends, which lost 1 base and 5 bases, there was a span of 4 bases. The CDR3 spans 12 residues. Per germline, CDR1 MNHNS and CDR2 SASEGT. Here the CDR3 reads CASSEVGDTQYF. The CDR3 DNA reads as TGTGCCAGCAGTGAAGTCGGAGATACGCAGTATTTT.

The J gene is TRBJ2-7, the V gene TRBV7-9; 7 nucleotides align to TRBD1. Germline V gene lookup returns CDR1 SEHNR and CDR2 FQNEAQ (reference sequence). V lost 5 bases to trimming and J lost 4 bases; unmatched junction nucleotides: 8. The CDR3 extends over 14 amino acids. The CDR3 DNA sequence: TGTGCCAGCAGCCAGTCCGGGACAGCGTACGAGCAGTACTTC. This gives the protein CASSQSGTAYEQYF. The variable domain in full, completed from reference TRBV7-9 and TRBJ2-7, reads DTGVSQNPRHKITKRGQNVTFRCDPISEHNRLYWYRQTLGQGPEFLTYFQNEAQLEKSRLLSDRFSAERPKGSFSTLEIQRTEQGDSAMYLCASSQSGTAYEQYFGPGTRLTVT.

The rearrangement uses TRBV28 and TRBJ1-2; TRBD1 matches 8 bases. CDR3 length: 15 residues. The trim removed 4 bases at V and 1 base at J, leaving 5 bases unmatched. Germline V lookup: CDR1 MDHEN, CDR2 SYDVKM. In DNA form, the CDR3 reads TGTGCCAGCAGTTCTCCAGGGGGCAATAACTATGGCTACACCTTC. This sequence encodes CASSSPGGNNYGYTF.